The 14 T cell receptor beta chains in this list originate from one sample, sequenced in a study of blood T cell repertoires in COVID-19. Clones were sequenced by immunoSEQ multiplex PCR, and TCRdb holds only the in-frame ones, with some missing. The sample lists about 200,000 clones, 94% seen once, with about 0.76% in the top ten. The sample was peripheral blood. Receptors were obtained from a man aged 25-40 years with COVID-19, enrolled during active disease.

The rearrangement links TRBV2 to TRBJ2-2; 7 bases fit TRBD2. Per germline, CDR1 SNHLY and CDR2 FYNNEI. Trimming took 7 bases from V and 0 from J; bases not matched to a gene: 11. The CDR3 consists of 17 residues. CDR3 sequence reads: CASKDWEGPANTGELFF. The CDR3 DNA follows: TGTGCCAGCAAAGATTGGGAGGGGCCCGCGAACACCGGGGAGCTGTTTTTT.

The rearrangement links TRBV3-1 (or the pseudogene TRBV3-2) to TRBJ1-3; possible D gene TRBD1, 5 bases. The V gene lost 4 bases and the J gene lost 0 bases, with 7 bases spanning the gap. Germline V CDR1 and CDR2: LGHDT, YNNKEL (reference sequence). CDR3 length: 14 residues. The CDR3 loop reads CASSRQSSGNTIYF. CDR3 bases: TGTGCCAGCAGCCGACAGTCCTCTGGAAACACCATATATTTT.

The chain combines TRBV18 with TRBJ2-7; 9 positions match TRBD1. Germline CDR1 KGHSH, CDR2 LQKENI. After removal of 1 base from V and 2 bases from J, the junction contained 3 bases not matched to a gene. CDR3 size: 15 residues. The CDR3 DNA is TGTGCCAGCTCACCACGACAGGGGGACACCTACGAGCAGTACTTC. Its translation is CASSPRQGDTYEQYF.

The rearrangement joins TRBV28 to TRBJ2-3, with D possibly TRBD2 on 7 matching bases. V lost 1 base and J 2 bases, leaving 13 bases between the germline ends. CDR3 length equals 16 residues. The V gene's germline CDR1 is MDHEN and CDR2 SYDVKM. This CDR3 is CASSLSPGGFTDTQYF. CDR3 nucleotides: TGTGCCAGCAGTTTATCTCCGGGGGGCTTCACAGATACGCAGTATTTT.

The chain is built from TRBV5-5 and TRBJ1-1; D unclear. This CDR3 region has 17 residues. The germline CDR1 and CDR2 sequences are SGHKS and YYEKEE (reference sequence). Trimming took 1 base from V and 4 from J, leaving 20 bases between them. The CDR3 DNA reads TGTGCCAGCAGCTTGTACCCCCGTGCGGGAAGTTTCACTGAAGCTTTCTTT. It yields the protein CASSLYPRAGSFTEAFF.

The V call is TRBV12-3 or TRBV12-4, the J call TRBJ1-2; maybe TRBD1 (6 bases). The CDR3 runs 13 residues. Between the trimmed V and J ends, which lost 4 bases and 2 bases, there was a span of 8 bases. In nucleotides, the CDR3 is TGTGCCAGCAGTTACAGGGCCAACTATGGCTACACCTTC. Protein product: CASSYRANYGYTF.

The chain couples TRBV7-9 to TRBJ1-1; 9 positions match TRBD1. In germline, CDR1 is SEHNR, CDR2 FQNEAQ (reference sequence). The CDR3 runs 17 residues. The trim removed 4 bases at V and 4 bases at J, leaving 13 bases unmatched. The chain's CDR3 is CASSSYRTGVFVTEAFF. CDR3 DNA sequence: TGTGCCAGCAGCTCTTATAGGACAGGGGTTTTCGTCACTGAAGCTTTCTTT.

The chain joins TRBV5-1 to TRBJ2-5; 9 bases map to TRBD2. Germline CDR1 and CDR2: SGHRS and YFSETQ. There are 16 residues in the CDR3. Germline trimming cut 0 bases from V and 4 bases from J; bases unmatched to any gene: 7. In DNA form, the CDR3 reads TGCGCCAGCAGCTTGGGATTCGGCGGGGGGGCAGAGACCCAGTACTTC. This codes for CASSLGFGGGAETQYF.

The chain carries TRBV2 and TRBJ1-2; no clear D. V was pared by 8 bases and J by 8 bases, with 12 bases between. This CDR3 has 11 amino acids. Looked up from germline, CDR1 is SNHLY and CDR2 is FYNNEI. CDR3 sequence: CASSEGYGYTF. The CDR3 coding sequence is TGTGCCAGCTCCGAGGGATACGGCTACACCTTC.

This clone was picked up one time. The chain joins TRBV19 to TRBJ1-5; possibly TRBD1 for D (6 bases). Germline CDR1 is LNHDA and CDR2 is SQIVND (reference sequence). The CDR3 is 15 residues long. The ends were cut back, 6 bases at V and 6 bases at J, with 18 bases in the middle. The CDR3 nucleotides read TGTGCCAGTAGCCCTCCTCAGGGGACGGGTCAGCCCCAGCATTTT. As protein: CASSPPQGTGQPQHF.

The chain carries TRBV30 and TRBJ1-4, with D uncertain. CDR1 and CDR2 (germline): GTSNPN, SVGIG (reference sequence). This CDR3 contains 15 residues. Trimming left V 2 bases short and J 0 bases short, with 10 bases between. The CDR3: CAWSIPSATNEKLFF. The CDR3 nucleotides are TGTGCCTGGAGTATCCCCAGTGCAACTAATGAAAAACTGTTTTTT. Using reference TRBV30 and TRBJ1-4 for the parts outside the CDR3, the full variable domain is SQTIHQWPATLVQPVGSPLSLECTVEGTSNPNLYWYRQAAGRGLQLLFYSVGIGQISSEVPQNLSASRPQDRQFILSSKKLLLSDSGFYLCAWSIPSATNEKLFFGSGTQLSVL.

This clone has only one observation. This chain joins TRBV2 and TRBJ2-1; D is perhaps TRBD2 (7 bases). There are 15 residues in the CDR3. The germline gives CDR1 SNHLY, CDR2 FYNNEI. The germline V and J ends were trimmed by 4 bases and 2 bases, with 12 bases remaining between them. As DNA, the CDR3 is TGTGCCAGCAGTGCGGCGGGGGCGACCTACAATGAGCAGTTCTTC. This gives the protein CASSAAGATYNEQFF.

The chain links TRBV19 to TRBJ1-6; 12 bases are a match to TRBD1. The V and J ends lost 6 bases and 10 bases, in that order; junction bases with no gene match: 16. This CDR3 has 18 residues. CDR1 is LNHDA, CDR2 SQIVND, per germline (reference sequence). The DNA for the CDR3 is TGTGCCAGTAGATCCGGGACAGGGGGCTTTTCTGGATGGTCACCCCTCCACTTT. Translation gives CASRSGTGGFSGWSPLHF.

The CDR3: CASSGGRGISYGYTF. CDR3 DNA: TGTGCCAGCAGCGGGGGCAGGGGGATTAGCTATGGCTACACCTTC. This chain connects TRBV2 to TRBJ1-2; 7 positions agree with TRBD1. From germline, CDR1 is SNHLY and CDR2 FYNNEI. The J segment lost 4 bases and the V segment lost 6 bases, leaving 11 bases of the junction unmatched. The CDR3 has 15 amino acids. Full variable domain (outside the CDR3, taken from reference TRBV2 and TRBJ1-2): EPEVTQTPSHQVTQMGQEVILRCVPISNHLYFYWYRQILGQKVEFLVSFYNNEISEKSEIFDDQFSVERPDGSNFTLKIRSTKLEDSAMYFCASSGGRGISYGYTFGSGTRLTVV.